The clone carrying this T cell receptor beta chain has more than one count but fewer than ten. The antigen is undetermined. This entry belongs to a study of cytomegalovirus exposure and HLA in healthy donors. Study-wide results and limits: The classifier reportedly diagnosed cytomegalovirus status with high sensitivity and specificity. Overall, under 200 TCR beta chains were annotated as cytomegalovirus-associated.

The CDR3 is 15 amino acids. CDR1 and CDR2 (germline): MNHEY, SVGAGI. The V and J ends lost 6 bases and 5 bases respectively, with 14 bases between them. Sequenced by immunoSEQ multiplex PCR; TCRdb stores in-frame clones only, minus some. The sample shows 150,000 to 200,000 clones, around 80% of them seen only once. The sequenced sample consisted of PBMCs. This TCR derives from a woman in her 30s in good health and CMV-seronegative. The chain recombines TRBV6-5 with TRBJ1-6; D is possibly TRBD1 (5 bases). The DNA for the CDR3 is TGTGCCAGCAGACCCGGGACTGCTAATAATTCACCCCTCCACTTT. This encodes CASRPGTANNSPLHF.